The present T cell receptor (beta chain) was sequenced within a study of identical twins. TCRdb re-called the 5' RACE reads with MiXCR, one entry per CDR3 protein. The data contain approximately 700,000 distinct CDR3 sequences, 18% of them singletons. Trimming took off 4 bases at V and 2 bases at J, with 15 bases between the two ends. Per the germline V gene, CDR1 is SGHRS and CDR2 is YFSETQ. The CDR3 has 15 residues. The same sample was also studied in work on T cells expressing NK-cell markers.

The V and J genes are TRBV5-1 and TRBJ2-5; either TRBD1 or TRBD2 may fit D (6 bases each). This TCR derives from a woman younger than 35 in good health. The sample taken for sequencing was PBMCs. The CDR3 DNA reads TGCGCCAGCAGCGTTTCGGGGGACATGCAAGAGACCCAGTACTTC. Amino acids: CASSVSGDMQETQYF.